This T cell receptor (beta chain) emerged from a study of T-cell reconstitution after alpha-beta-depleted transplantation in children. CDR3 size: 16 residues. CDR1 and CDR2 from the germline V gene are DFQATT and SNEGSKA (reference sequence). Trimming cost V 1 base and J 4 bases; bases outside gene matches: 2. Unique molecular identifiers featured in how the TCRbeta library was prepared. Each CDR3 protein is one row after TCRdb ran MiXCR on the PCR reads. Among about 400,000 distinct CDR3 sequences, roughly 20% were seen once, and the ten largest hold about 3.8%. The chain recombines TRBV20-1 with TRBJ2-3; 16 nucleotides agree with TRBD2. The TCR comes from a human donor who donated a stem cell graft to a child with acute myeloid leukemia. This specimen was PBMCs from the stem cell graft donor, taken from the stem cell graft. Here the CDR3 DNA reads TGCAGTGCTAGAGCCGGGACTAGCGGGAGGGCAGATACGCAGTATTTT. Amino acids: CSARAGTSGRADTQYF.